In this sample, the clone carrying this T cell receptor (beta chain) turned up many times. Its cognate antigen is unknown. As part of library construction, unique molecular identifiers were attached to individual cDNA molecules. TCRdb recomputed calls from the 5' RACE reads with MiXCR, one row per CDR3 protein. There are over 50,000 distinct CDR3 sequences in the sample; 8% to 10% occur only once, and roughly 4% lies in the top ten. This sample was taken from a study of early T cells in non-severe SARS-CoV-2 infection. General observations from the study: VDJdb-based annotation leaned toward anti-spike CD8 responses and missed private and CD4 specificities.

The receptor was derived from an adult who was a healthcare worker with PCR-confirmed SARS-CoV-2 infection or an uninfected control (not recorded which). Sequencing was carried out using whole blood.

The CDR3 DNA follows: TGTGCCAGCAGTTACTCGACAGGGGGCATCTACGAGCAGTACTTC. This translates into CASSYSTGGIYEQYF. The gene calls are TRBV6-5 and TRBJ2-7; 10 nucleotides match TRBD1. Germline CDR1 MNHEY, CDR2 SVGAGI. The ends lost 0 bases at V and 3 bases at J; junction bases unmatched: 2. CDR3 length equals 15 residues.